Following are 28 T cell receptor beta chains from one sample sequenced in a study of T cell responses to AZD1222 COVID-19 vaccine. TCRdb's copy holds only in-frame clones and misses some; the assay was immunoSEQ multiplex PCR. The top ten hold about 4.8% of the sample, which has 150,000 or so clones, roughly 92% seen once. The sample consisted of peripheral blood, taken on day 0 of AZD1222 vaccination. These receptors came from an adult in good health.

This rearrangement joins TRBV28 to TRBJ2-7; TRBD2 is a possible D gene (7 bases). Germline V gives CDR1 MDHEN, CDR2 SYDVKM. Trimming cost V 4 bases and J 4 bases, with 29 bases left between them. The CDR3 sequence is 19 residues long. CDR3 nucleotides: TGTGCCAGCAGTTCCGCGGGAAGGGTAGCGGGCCCCAGGGGATACGAGCAGTACTTC. This sequence encodes CASSSAGRVAGPRGYEQYF.

The chain is built from TRBV28 and TRBJ1-1; TRBD1 matches 7 bases. Losses at the gene ends were 8 bases for V and 5 bases for J; bases not matched to a gene: 14. CDR1 MDHEN and CDR2 SYDVKM come from the germline V gene. The CDR3 is 15 residues long. The CDR3 protein is CASSGGGGGWTEAFF. The CDR3 region has the DNA TGTGCCAGCTCCGGTGGAGGGGGCGGTTGGACTGAAGCTTTCTTT.

The rearrangement links TRBV20-1 to TRBJ1-1; 8 positions match TRBD1. Germline V gene data show CDR1 as DFQATT and CDR2 as SNEGSKA (reference sequence). J was trimmed by 11 bases and V by 7 bases; bases with no gene match: 3. CDR3 size: 9 residues. CDR3 nucleotide sequence: TGCAGTGTGGACAGGGAGGCTTTCTTT. Its protein is CSVDREAFF.

The DNA for the CDR3 is TGTGCCAGCACGCATAGTACAGGGACCGGGGAGCTGTTTTTT. Its protein product is CASTHSTGTGELFF. The chain combines TRBV6-5 with TRBJ2-2; D may be TRBD1 (6 bases). V lost 7 bases and J 5 bases, leaving 14 bases between the germline ends. The CDR3 is 14 residues long. CDR1 is MNHEY, CDR2 SVGAGI, per germline.

The genes are TRBV7-2 and TRBJ1-2; D uncertain. Trimming took off 5 bases at V and 0 bases at J, with 4 bases between the two ends. This CDR3 spans 12 amino acids. CDR1 and CDR2 from the germline V gene are SGHTA and FQGNSA. The CDR3 is CASSPSNYGYTF. CDR3 DNA sequence: TGTGCCAGCAGCCCTTCTAACTATGGCTACACCTTC.

The CDR3 DNA is TGTGCCAGCAGTGAACAGACGGAGACCCAGTACTTC. This translates into CASSEQTETQYF. The rearrangement links TRBV2 to TRBJ2-5, with D unresolved. Per the germline V gene, CDR1 is SNHLY and CDR2 is FYNNEI. The germline V and J ends were trimmed by 2 bases and 5 bases, with 6 bases remaining between them. This CDR3 spans 12 amino acids.

The DNA of the CDR3 is TGTGCCAGCAGCCCCGGACTAGCGGGAGTGGGAGAGCAGTACTTC. This gives the protein CASSPGLAGVGEQYF. J is TRBJ2-7 and V is TRBV11-3, with 13 bases lining up with TRBD2. J gave up 7 bases and V 5 bases, and 8 bases lay outside the gene matches. The CDR3 covers 15 residues. The V gene's germline CDR1 is SGHNT and CDR2 YENEEA.

The chain couples TRBV3-1 (or the pseudogene TRBV3-2) to TRBJ2-5; D unclear. The CDR3 sequence is 13 residues long. Trimming took off 4 bases at V and 6 bases at J, with 12 bases between the two ends. Germline values: CDR1 LGHDT, CDR2 YNNKEL (reference sequence). This CDR3 reads CASSPQDGQTQYF. The CDR3 nucleotides are TGTGCCAGCAGCCCTCAGGACGGGCAGACCCAGTACTTC.

This chain uses TRBV28 with TRBJ2-7; D is perhaps TRBD1 or TRBD2 (5 bases each). The CDR3 is made up of 15 amino acids. V lost 8 bases to trimming and J lost 0 bases, with 17 bases between them. Germline CDR1 is MDHEN and CDR2 is SYDVKM. CDR3 coding DNA: TGTGCCAGCCGGACGCCGGGGCCGAGCTCCTACGAGCAGTACTTC. Protein: CASRTPGPSSYEQYF.

The chain employs TRBV28 and TRBJ1-1, with D unclear. CDR1 is MDHEN and CDR2 is SYDVKM in the germline V gene. This CDR3 is built from 11 residues. V was trimmed by 8 bases and J by 3 bases, leaving 7 bases between them. CDR3 amino acids: CASGKYTEAFF. For the CDR3, the DNA is TGTGCCAGCGGAAAGTACACTGAAGCTTTCTTT.

The chain is built from TRBV29-1 and TRBJ1-3, with D maybe TRBD1 (5 bases). Germline CDR1 is SQVTM and CDR2 is ANQGSEA. CDR3 length: 14 residues. The CDR3 sequence: CSARGTASGNTIYF. In DNA form, the CDR3 reads TGCAGTGCAAGGGGAACAGCCTCTGGAAACACCATATATTTT.

This chain uses TRBV2 with TRBJ2-2, with 9 nucleotides matching TRBD1. V lost 5 bases, J lost 0 bases, and 1 base stayed unmatched. CDR1 is SNHLY and CDR2 is FYNNEI in the germline V gene. This CDR3 spans 15 amino acids. CDR3 sequence: CASSRQGANTGELFF. CDR3 DNA sequence: TGTGCCAGCAGTCGACAGGGGGCGAACACCGGGGAGCTGTTTTTT.

CDR3 DNA sequence: TGTGCCAGCCTACGAGTTCTCAATCAGCCCCAGCATTTT. Translated, it gives CASLRVLNQPQHF. The rearrangement links TRBV6-1 to TRBJ1-5; no clear D. V was cut by 8 bases and J by 3 bases, with 11 bases left in between. Germline lookup yields CDR1 MNHNS and CDR2 SASEGT. The CDR3 is 13 residues long.

This chain links TRBV5-1 with TRBJ2-7; 8 nucleotides agree with TRBD1. The V gene's germline CDR1 is SGHRS and CDR2 YFSETQ. Trimming at V came to 2 bases and at J to 3 bases, leaving 7 bases not matched to a gene. The CDR3 spans 15 residues. This chain's CDR3 is CASSLRTGPLYEQYF. CDR3 in DNA: TGCGCCAGCAGCTTACGGACAGGGCCCCTCTACGAGCAGTACTTC.

The rearrangement links TRBV6-5 to TRBJ1-1; D gene ambiguous. Trimming left V 5 bases short and J 1 base short, with 11 bases between. From germline, CDR1 is MNHEY and CDR2 SVGAGI. The CDR3 spans 14 residues. Here the CDR3 DNA reads TGTGCCAGCAGTCATGGACGGGGGAACACTGAAGCTTTCTTT. Its translation: CASSHGRGNTEAFF.

This clone has a single count. The chain combines TRBV5-1 with TRBJ2-1, with D possibly TRBD2 on 5 matching bases. CDR1 and CDR2 (germline): SGHRS, YFSETQ. The CDR3 spans 15 residues. With 1 base removed from V and 5 bases from J, the gap between germline ends came to 13 bases. CDR3 bases: TGCGCCAGCAGCTTGTTAACCGGGGTGGACAATGAGCAGTTCTTC. Amino acids: CASSLLTGVDNEQFF.

The V and J genes are TRBV5-6 and TRBJ1-2; 8 positions match TRBD1. The CDR3 covers 15 residues. Germline V CDR1 and CDR2: SGHDT, YYEEEE. J gave up 6 bases and V 4 bases, and 11 bases lay outside the gene matches. The CDR3 spells CASSPEYDRGDGYTF. The DNA for the CDR3 is TGTGCCAGCAGCCCGGAATACGACAGGGGTGATGGCTACACCTTC.

The rearrangement uses TRBV28 and TRBJ2-7; D perhaps matches TRBD2 (6 bases). The ends were cut back, 2 bases at V and 3 bases at J, with 17 bases in the middle. This CDR3 comprises 16 residues. The germline CDR1 and CDR2 sequences are MDHEN and SYDVKM. The CDR3 is CASSLGGAAVLYEQYF. The DNA of the CDR3 is TGTGCCAGCAGTTTAGGAGGGGCCGCGGTTCTCTACGAGCAGTACTTC.

The gene calls are TRBV5-1 and TRBJ2-3; 8 bases map to TRBD1. The CDR3 consists of 18 residues. CDR1 SGHRS and CDR2 YFSETQ come from the germline V gene. The V segment lost 2 bases and the J segment 1 base; nucleotides outside the gene matches: 12. CDR3 loop: CASSLGQGYSARTDTQYF. CDR3 bases: TGCGCCAGCAGCTTAGGACAGGGTTATTCAGCCCGCACAGATACGCAGTATTTT.

The CDR3 sequence is CASVSGSSTDTQYF. CDR3 bases: TGTGCCAGCGTCAGCGGGAGCAGCACAGATACGCAGTATTTT. The rearrangement joins TRBV6-5 to TRBJ2-3; 8 nucleotides align to TRBD2. The CDR3 has 14 amino acids. The germline V gene encodes CDR1 MNHEY and CDR2 SVGAGI. The V and J ends lost 8 bases and 0 bases, in that order; junction bases with no gene match: 4.

The chain couples TRBV5-1 to TRBJ1-4; 7 bases align to TRBD1. Per germline, CDR1 SGHRS and CDR2 YFSETQ. CDR3 length: 15 amino acids. J gave up 4 bases and V 2 bases, and 5 bases lay outside the gene matches. For the CDR3, the DNA is TGCGCCAGCAGCTTAGGGACAGCCGGTAATGAAAAACTGTTTTTT. This encodes CASSLGTAGNEKLFF.

J is TRBJ2-7 and V is TRBV10-3; D tentatively reads TRBD1 or TRBD2 (5 bases each). V was cut by 4 bases and J by 6 bases, with 22 bases left in between. Germline V gives CDR1 ENHRY, CDR2 SYGVKD. CDR3 length: 16 residues. CDR3 DNA: TGTGCCATCAGTGCTCAATCCGGGGTGTCTAGGGGCGAGCAGTACTTC. Its protein product is CAISAQSGVSRGEQYF.

The table lists this clone with a count of one. The chain couples TRBV6-6 to TRBJ2-7, with D perhaps TRBD2 (6 bases). CDR1 and CDR2 from the germline V gene are MNHNY and SVGAGI (reference sequence). Trimming removed 7 bases at V and 7 bases at J, with 20 bases between. The CDR3 spans 14 residues. This CDR3 reads CASIHNEGLYEQYF. CDR3 coding DNA: TGTGCCAGCATCCATAACGAGGGACTTTATGAGCAGTACTTC.

The chain employs TRBV7-2 and TRBJ2-7, with D perhaps TRBD1 (5 bases). Per germline, CDR1 SGHTA and CDR2 FQGNSA. V lost 4 bases to trimming and J lost 2 bases, with 15 bases between them. The CDR3 contains 15 residues. CDR3: CASSSPRDRAYEQYF. The CDR3 DNA reads TGTGCCAGCAGCTCCCCCCGTGACAGAGCCTACGAGCAGTACTTC.

V and J are TRBV19 and TRBJ1-1; no clear D gene. The ends were cut back, 2 bases at V and 2 bases at J, with 3 bases in the middle. The germline V gene has CDR1 LNHDA and CDR2 SQIVND (reference sequence). The CDR3 runs 12 residues. The CDR3 here is CASSIPNTEAFF. CDR3 DNA sequence: TGTGCCAGTAGTATACCAAACACTGAAGCTTTCTTT.

The chain links TRBV5-1 to TRBJ1-6; weak D call: TRBD1 (5 bases). Between the trimmed V and J ends, which lost 4 bases and 14 bases, there was a span of 25 bases. Germline V CDR1 and CDR2: SGHRS, YFSETQ. CDR3 length: 16 residues. The chain's CDR3 is CASSLGGGGPVDTLHF. CDR3 nucleotides: TGCGCCAGCAGCCTTGGCGGGGGGGGACCAGTTGACACCCTCCACTTT. The full variable domain, rest sourced from reference TRBV5-1 and TRBJ1-6, is KAGVTQTPRYLIKTRGQQVTLSCSPISGHRSVSWYQQTPGQGLQFLFEYFSETQRNKGNFPGRFSGRQFSNSRSEMNVSTLELGDSALYLCASSLGGGGPVDTLHFGNGTRLTVT.

The rearrangement links TRBV2 to TRBJ2-1, with TRBD2 matching over 16 bases. This CDR3 region has 19 residues. V lost 11 bases to trimming and J lost 5 bases; unmatched junction nucleotides: 18. Germline CDR1 SNHLY, CDR2 FYNNEI. The CDR3, as DNA: TGTGCCGGAAAACAAAAACCGGGACTAGCGGGGGGGCTCGACAATGAGCAGTTCTTC. This codes for CAGKQKPGLAGGLDNEQFF.

Of note for this clone: The sample contains more than one DNA sequence encoding this CDR3. V is TRBV6-1 and J is TRBJ2-7; 8 bases are shared with TRBD1. V trimming: 1 base; J trimming: 5 bases; junction bases outside the gene matches: 7. Per germline, CDR1 MNHNS and CDR2 SASEGT. The CDR3 covers 15 residues. The CDR3 protein is CASSEVGDRGDEQYF. CDR3 sequence (DNA): TGTGCCAGCAGTGAAGTCGGAGACAGGGGTGACGAGCAGTACTTC.